This T cell receptor (beta chain) is from a study of blood T cells in healthy people across ages. The study, taken as a whole, reports: The long-lived group displayed more naive CD4+ cells, plus higher diversity, than the aged donors did.

As to this clonotype: Antigen unknown.

Then a second PCR, running roughly 6 to 12 cycles, was carried out with a sample-barcoded 5' primer and a J-beta primer mix. Tags on each cDNA molecule came from a template-switch adaptor with 12 random nucleotides. MiXCR, run by TCRdb on the 5' RACE reads, gives a single entry per CDR3 protein. The sample lists about 780,000 distinct CDR3 sequences; approximately 59% were seen once. A minimum of 7 million PBMCs was isolated per sample. Per the germline V gene, CDR1 is MNHEY and CDR2 is SVGAGI. The CDR3 length is 15 residues. Deletions cut 2 bases from V and 4 bases from J, with 11 bases between. What was sequenced was blood. This receptor was identified in a man aged 25-45 years in good health. This chain joins TRBV6-5 and TRBJ1-4, with D possibly being TRBD1 (6 bases). The CDR3 DNA follows: TGTGCCAGCAGTTACCGTCAGGGGTTTAATGAAAAACTGTTTTTT. This encodes CASSYRQGFNEKLFF.